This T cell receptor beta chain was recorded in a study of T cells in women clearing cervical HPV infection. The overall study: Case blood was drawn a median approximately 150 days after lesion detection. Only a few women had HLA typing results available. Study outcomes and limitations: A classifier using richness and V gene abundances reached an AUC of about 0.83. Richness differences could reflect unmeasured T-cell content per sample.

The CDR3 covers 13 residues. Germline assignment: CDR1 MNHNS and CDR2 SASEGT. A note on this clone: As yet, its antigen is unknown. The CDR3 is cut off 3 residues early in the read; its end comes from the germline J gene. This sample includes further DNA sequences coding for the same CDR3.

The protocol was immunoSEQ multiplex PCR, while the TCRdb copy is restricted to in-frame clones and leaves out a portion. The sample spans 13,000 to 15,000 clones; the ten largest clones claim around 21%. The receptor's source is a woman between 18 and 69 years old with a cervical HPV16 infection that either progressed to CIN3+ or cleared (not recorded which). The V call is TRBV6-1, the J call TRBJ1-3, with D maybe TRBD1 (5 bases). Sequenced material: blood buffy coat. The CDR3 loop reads CASSEARRGTIYF. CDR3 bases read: TGTGCCAGCAGTGAAGCACGAAGGGGAACC.